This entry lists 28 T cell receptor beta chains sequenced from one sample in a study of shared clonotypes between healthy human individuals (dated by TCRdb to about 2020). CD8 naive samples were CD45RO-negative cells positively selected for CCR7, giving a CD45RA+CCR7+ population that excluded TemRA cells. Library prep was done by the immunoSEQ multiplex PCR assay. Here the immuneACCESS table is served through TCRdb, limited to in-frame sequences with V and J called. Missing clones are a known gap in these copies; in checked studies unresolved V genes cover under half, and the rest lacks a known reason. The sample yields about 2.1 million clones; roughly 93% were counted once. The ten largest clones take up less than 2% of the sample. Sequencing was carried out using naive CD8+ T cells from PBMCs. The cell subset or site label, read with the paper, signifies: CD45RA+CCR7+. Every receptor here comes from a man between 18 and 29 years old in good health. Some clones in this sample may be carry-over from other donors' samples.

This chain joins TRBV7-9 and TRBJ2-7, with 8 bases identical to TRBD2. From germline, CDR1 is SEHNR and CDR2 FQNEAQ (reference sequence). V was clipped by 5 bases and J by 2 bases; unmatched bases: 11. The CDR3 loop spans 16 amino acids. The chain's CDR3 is CASSPRGGRDPYEQYF. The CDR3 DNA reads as TGTGCCAGCAGCCCCCGCGGGGGGCGGGACCCCTACGAGCAGTACTTC.

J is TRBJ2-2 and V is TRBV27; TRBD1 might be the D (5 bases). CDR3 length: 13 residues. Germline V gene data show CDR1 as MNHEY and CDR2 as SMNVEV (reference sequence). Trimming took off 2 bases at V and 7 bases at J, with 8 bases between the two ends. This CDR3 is CASSLRGRGELFF. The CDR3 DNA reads TGTGCCAGCAGTTTAAGGGGTCGCGGGGAGCTGTTTTTT.

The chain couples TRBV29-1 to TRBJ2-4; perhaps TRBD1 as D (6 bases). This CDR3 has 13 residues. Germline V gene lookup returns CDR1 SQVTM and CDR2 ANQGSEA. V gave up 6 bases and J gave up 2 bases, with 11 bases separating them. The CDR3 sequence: CSVSGASKNIQYF. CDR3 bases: TGCAGCGTATCAGGGGCCTCCAAAAACATTCAGTACTTC.

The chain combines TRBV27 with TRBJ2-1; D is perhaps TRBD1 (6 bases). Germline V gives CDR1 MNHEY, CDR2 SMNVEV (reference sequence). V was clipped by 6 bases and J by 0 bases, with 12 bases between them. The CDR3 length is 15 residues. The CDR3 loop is CASSRDKSSYNEQFF. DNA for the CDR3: TGTGCCAGCAGCCGGGACAAGAGCTCCTACAATGAGCAGTTCTTC.

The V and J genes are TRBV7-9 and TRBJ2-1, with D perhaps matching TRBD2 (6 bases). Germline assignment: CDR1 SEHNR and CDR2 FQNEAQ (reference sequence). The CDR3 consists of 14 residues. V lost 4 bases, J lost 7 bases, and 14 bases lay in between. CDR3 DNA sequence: TGTGCCAGCAGCTCGGGGGACTCCGCTAATGAGCAGTTCTTC. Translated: CASSSGDSANEQFF.

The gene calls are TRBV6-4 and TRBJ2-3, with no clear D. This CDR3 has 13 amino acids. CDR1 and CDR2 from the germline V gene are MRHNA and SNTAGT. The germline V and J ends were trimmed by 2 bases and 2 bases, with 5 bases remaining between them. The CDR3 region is CASSDPYTDTQYF. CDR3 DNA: TGTGCCAGCAGTGACCCCTACACAGATACGCAGTATTTT.

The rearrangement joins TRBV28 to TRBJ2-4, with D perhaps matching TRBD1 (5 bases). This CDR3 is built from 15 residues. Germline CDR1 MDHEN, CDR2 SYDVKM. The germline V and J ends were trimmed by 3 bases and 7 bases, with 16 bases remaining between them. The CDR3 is CASSFPDSPGNIQYF. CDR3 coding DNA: TGTGCCAGCAGTTTCCCCGACTCCCCAGGGAACATTCAGTACTTC.

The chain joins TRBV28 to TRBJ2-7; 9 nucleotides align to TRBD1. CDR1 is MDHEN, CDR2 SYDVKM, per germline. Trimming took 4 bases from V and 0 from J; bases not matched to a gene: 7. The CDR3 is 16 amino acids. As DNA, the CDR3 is TGTGCCAGCAGTTCCCCGGGACAGGGTATCTCCTACGAGCAGTACTTC. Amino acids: CASSSPGQGISYEQYF. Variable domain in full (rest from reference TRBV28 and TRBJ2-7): DVKVTQSSRYLVKRTGEKVFLECVQDMDHENMFWYRQDPGLGLRLIYFSYDVKMKEKGDIPEGYSVSREKKERFSLILESASTNQTSMYLCASSSPGQGISYEQYFGPGTRLTVT.

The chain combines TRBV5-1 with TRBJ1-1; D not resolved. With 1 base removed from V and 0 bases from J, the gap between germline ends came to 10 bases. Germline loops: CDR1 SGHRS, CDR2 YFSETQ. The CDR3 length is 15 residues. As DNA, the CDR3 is TGCGCCAGCAGCTTGTACGGGCCTATGAACACTGAAGCTTTCTTT. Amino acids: CASSLYGPMNTEAFF.

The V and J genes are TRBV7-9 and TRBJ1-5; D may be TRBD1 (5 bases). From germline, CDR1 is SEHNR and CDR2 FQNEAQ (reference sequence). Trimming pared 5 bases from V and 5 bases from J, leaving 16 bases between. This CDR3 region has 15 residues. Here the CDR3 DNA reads TGTGCCAGCAGCCAATTCGGCAGGGTGGATCAGCCCCAGCATTTT. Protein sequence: CASSQFGRVDQPQHF.

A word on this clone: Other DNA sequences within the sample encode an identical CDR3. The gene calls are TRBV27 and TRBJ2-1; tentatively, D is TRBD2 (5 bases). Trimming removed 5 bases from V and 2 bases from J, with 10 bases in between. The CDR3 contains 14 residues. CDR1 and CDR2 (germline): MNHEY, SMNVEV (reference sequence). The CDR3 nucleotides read TGTGCCAGCAGTACTACCGGGGCCTACAATGAGCAGTTCTTC. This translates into CASSTTGAYNEQFF.

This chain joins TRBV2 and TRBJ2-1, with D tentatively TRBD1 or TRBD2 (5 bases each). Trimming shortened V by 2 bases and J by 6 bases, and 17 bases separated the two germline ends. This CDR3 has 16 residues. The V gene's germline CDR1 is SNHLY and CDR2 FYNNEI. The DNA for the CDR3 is TGTGCCAGCAGTGAACGGCGGGTGGGGCCTAGCAATGAGCAGTTCTTC. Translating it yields CASSERRVGPSNEQFF.

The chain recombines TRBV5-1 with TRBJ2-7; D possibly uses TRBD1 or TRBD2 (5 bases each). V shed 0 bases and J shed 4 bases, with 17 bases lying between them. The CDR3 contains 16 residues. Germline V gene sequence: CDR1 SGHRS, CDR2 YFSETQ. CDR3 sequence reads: CASSLEGTENLYEQYF. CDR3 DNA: TGCGCCAGCAGCTTGGAAGGGACGGAGAACCTTTACGAGCAGTACTTC.

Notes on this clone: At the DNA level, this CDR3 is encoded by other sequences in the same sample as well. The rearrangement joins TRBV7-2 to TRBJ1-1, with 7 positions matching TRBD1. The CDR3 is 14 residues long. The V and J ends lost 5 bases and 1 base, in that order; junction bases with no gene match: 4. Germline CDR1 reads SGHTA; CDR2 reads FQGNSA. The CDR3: CASSRRTGNTEAFF. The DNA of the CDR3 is TGTGCCAGCAGCAGACGGACAGGGAACACTGAAGCTTTCTTT.

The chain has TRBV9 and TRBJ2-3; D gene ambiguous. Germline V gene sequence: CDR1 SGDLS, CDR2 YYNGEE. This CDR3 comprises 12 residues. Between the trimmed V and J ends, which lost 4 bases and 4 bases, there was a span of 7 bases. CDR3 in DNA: TGTGCCAGCAGCTTAACGTCAGATACGCAGTATTTT. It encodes CASSLTSDTQYF.

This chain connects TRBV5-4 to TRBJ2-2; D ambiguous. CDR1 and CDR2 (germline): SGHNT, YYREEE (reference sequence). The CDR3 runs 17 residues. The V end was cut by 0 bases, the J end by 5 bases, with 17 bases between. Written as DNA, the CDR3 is TGTGCCAGCAGCTTGGCCGTAATTCGTTGGGAAACCGGGGAGCTGTTTTTT. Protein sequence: CASSLAVIRWETGELFF. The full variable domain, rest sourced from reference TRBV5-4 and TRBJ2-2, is ETGVTQSPTHLIKTRGQQVTLRCSSQSGHNTVSWYQQALGQGPQFIFQYYREEENGRGNFPPRFSGLQFPNYSSELNVNALELDDSALYLCASSLAVIRWETGELFFGEGSRLTVL.

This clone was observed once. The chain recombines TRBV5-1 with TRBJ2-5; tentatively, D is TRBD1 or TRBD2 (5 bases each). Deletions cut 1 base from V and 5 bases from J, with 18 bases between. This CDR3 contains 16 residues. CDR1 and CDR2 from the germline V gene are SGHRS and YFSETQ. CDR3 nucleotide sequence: TGCGCCAGCAGCTTGTTCTCCCAGGGACGTTTGGAGACCCAGTACTTC. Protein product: CASSLFSQGRLETQYF.

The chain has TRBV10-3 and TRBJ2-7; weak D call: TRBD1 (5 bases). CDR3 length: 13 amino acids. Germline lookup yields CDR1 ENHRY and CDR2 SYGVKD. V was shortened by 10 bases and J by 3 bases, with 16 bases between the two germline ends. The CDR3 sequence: CATAGIPIYEQYF. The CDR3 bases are TGTGCCACAGCAGGGATCCCTATCTACGAGCAGTACTTC.

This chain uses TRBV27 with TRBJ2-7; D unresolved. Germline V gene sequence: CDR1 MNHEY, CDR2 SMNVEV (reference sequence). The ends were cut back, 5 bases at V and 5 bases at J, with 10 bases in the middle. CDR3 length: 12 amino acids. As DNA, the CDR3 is TGTGCCAGCAGTGCTAGTAGCCACGAGCAGTACTTC. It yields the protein CASSASSHEQYF.

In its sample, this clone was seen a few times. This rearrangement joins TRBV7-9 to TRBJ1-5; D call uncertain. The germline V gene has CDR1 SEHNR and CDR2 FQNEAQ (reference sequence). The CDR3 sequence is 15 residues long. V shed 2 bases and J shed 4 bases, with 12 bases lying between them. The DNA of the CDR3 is TGTGCCAGCAGCTTATCCGACAAAAGGAATCAGCCCCAGCATTTT. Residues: CASSLSDKRNQPQHF.

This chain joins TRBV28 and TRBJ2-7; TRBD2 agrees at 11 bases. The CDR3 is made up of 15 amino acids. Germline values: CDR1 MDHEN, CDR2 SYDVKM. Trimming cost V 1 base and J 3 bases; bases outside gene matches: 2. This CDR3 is CASSLLAGGIYEQYF. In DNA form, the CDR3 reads TGTGCCAGCAGTTTATTAGCGGGAGGGATCTACGAGCAGTACTTC.

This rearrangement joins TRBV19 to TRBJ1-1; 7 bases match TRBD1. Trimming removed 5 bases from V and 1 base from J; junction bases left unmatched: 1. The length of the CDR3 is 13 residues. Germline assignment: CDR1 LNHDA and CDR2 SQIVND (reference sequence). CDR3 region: CASSDRANTEAFF. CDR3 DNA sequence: TGTGCCAGTAGTGACAGGGCGAACACTGAAGCTTTCTTT. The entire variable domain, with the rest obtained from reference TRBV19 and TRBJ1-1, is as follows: DGGITQSPKYLFRKEGQNVTLSCEQNLNHDAMYWYRQDPGQGLRLIYYSQIVNDFQKGDIAEGYSVSREKKESFPLTVTSAQKNPTAFYLCASSDRANTEAFFGQGTRLTVV.

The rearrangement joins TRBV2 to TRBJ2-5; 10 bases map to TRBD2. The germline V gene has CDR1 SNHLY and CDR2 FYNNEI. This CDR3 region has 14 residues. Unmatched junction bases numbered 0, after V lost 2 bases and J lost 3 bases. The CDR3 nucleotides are TGTGCCAGCAGTGAAACTAGCGGGGAAGAGACCCAGTACTTC. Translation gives CASSETSGEETQYF.

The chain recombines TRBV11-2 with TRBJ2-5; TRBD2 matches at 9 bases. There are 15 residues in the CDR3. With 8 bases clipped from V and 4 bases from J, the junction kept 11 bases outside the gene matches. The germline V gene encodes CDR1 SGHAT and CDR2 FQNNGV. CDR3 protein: CASCRELAGRETQYF. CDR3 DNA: TGTGCCAGCTGTAGGGAGCTAGCGGGAAGAGAGACCCAGTACTTC. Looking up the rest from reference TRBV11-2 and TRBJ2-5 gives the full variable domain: EAGVAQSPRYKIIEKRQSVAFWCNPISGHATLYWYQQILGQGPKLLIQFQNNGVVDDSQLPKDRFSAERLKGVDSTLKIQPAKLEDSAVYLCASCRELAGRETQYFGPGTRLLVL.

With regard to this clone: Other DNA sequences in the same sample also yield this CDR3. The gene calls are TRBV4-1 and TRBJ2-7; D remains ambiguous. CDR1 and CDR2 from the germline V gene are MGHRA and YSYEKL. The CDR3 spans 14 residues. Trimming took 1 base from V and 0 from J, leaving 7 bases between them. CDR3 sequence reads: CASSQVAGSYEQYF. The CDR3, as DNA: TGCGCCAGCAGCCAAGTGGCCGGCTCCTACGAGCAGTACTTC.

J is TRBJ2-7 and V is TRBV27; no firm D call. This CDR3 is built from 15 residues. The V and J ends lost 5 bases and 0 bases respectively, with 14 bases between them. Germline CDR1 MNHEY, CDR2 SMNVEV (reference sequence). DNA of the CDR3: TGTGCCAGCAGTCGATCCACAGAGAGCTCCTACGAGCAGTACTTC. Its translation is CASSRSTESSYEQYF.

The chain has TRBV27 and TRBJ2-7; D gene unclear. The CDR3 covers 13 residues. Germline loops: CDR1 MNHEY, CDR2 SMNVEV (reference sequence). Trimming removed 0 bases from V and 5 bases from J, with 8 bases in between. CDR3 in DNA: TGTGCCAGCAGTTTATCAACCGTCGACGAGCAGTACTTC. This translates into CASSLSTVDEQYF.

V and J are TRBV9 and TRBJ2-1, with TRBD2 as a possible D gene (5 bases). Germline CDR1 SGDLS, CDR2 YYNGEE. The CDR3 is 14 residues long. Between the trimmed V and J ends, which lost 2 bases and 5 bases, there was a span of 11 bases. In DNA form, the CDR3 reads TGTGCCAGCAGCGTGGGAGATTGGAACAATGAGCAGTTCTTC. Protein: CASSVGDWNNEQFF.